These T cell receptor beta chains were read from a single sample in a study of shared clonotypes between healthy human individuals. TCRdb keeps only in-frame clones here, not all; method: immunoSEQ multiplex PCR. Altogether about 1,500,000 clones are present, about 96% being singletons, with the ten largest covering approximately 1.2%. Sequenced material: naive CD4+ T cells sorted from blood. Receptors were obtained from a man aged 25 to 45 in good health. The CDR3 runs from the conserved cysteine through the conserved F or W. Each record gives: D gene, V gene, clone size, J gene, CDR3 DNA, CDR3 protein. D genes are given only for firm matches. Rows may omit the clone size; those that give it use once, few, many or a size class.

TRBD1,TRBV6-6,.,TRBJ1-5,TGTGCCAGCGGGGACAGGGTTAGCAATCAGCCCCAGCATTTT,CASGDRVSNQPQHF
TRBD1,TRBV25-1,.,TRBJ1-2,TGTGCCAGCAGTGAATATCCGGGACAGGGGGCGGGTTATGGCTACACCTTC,CASSEYPGQGAGYGYTF
.,TRBV7-9,.,TRBJ2-3,TGTGCCAGCAGCTCATATCCGGGACTTAGCACAGATACGCAGTATTTT,CASSSYPGLSTDTQYF
.,TRBV7-2,once,TRBJ2-1,TGTGCCAGCACCGAACTGGGAGGCTCCTACAATGAGCAGTTCTTC,CASTELGGSYNEQFF
.,TRBV28,.,TRBJ1-2,TGTGCCAGCAGTTCCCCATGGGGAAGTGGGGGCTACACCTTC,CASSSPWGSGGYTF
TRBD1,TRBV2,.,TRBJ1-4,TGTGCCAGCAGTGATCGCGACAGGGGGAATGAAAAACTGTTTTTT,CASSDRDRGNEKLFF
TRBD1,TRBV19,.,TRBJ2-7,TGTGCCAGCGCCGGGACAGGGGACTACGAGCAGTACTTC,CASAGTGDYEQYF
.,TRBV5-4,.,TRBJ2-3,TGTGCCAGCAGCTACGGGACAACCACAGATACGCAGTATTTT,CASSYGTTTDTQYF
.,TRBV7-3,.,TRBJ2-2,TGTGCCAGCAGCCCGGCCTCCGGGGAGCTGTTTTTT,CASSPASGELFF
.,TRBV5-4,.,TRBJ2-5,TGTGCCAGCAGCAGGGCTTACGAGACCCAGTACTTC,CASSRAYETQYF
.,TRBV6-5,.,TRBJ1-1,TGTGCCAGCAGTTCACAGGGGAACACTGAAGCTTTCTTT,CASSSQGNTEAFF
.,TRBV5-4,.,TRBJ2-5,TGTGCCAGCAGCGTGGGGGGTGGAGAGACCCAGTACTTC,CASSVGGGETQYF
.,TRBV11-2,.,TRBJ1-1,TGTGCCAGCTTTAGGGTGAGGAACACTGAAGCTTTCTTT,CASFRVRNTEAFF
.,TRBV9,.,TRBJ2-7,TGTGCCAGCAGCGTAGGAGGGGTTAGGTTTTCCTACGAGCAGTACTTC,CASSVGGVRFSYEQYF
.,TRBV4-1,.,TRBJ1-5,TGCGCCAGCAGCCAAGAGAAGGCACGGCCCCAGCATTTT,CASSQEKARPQHF
.,TRBV14,once,TRBJ2-1,TGTGCCAGCAGAATGACCCGGTTAGATGAGCAGTTCTTC,CASRMTRLDEQFF
.,TRBV2,.,TRBJ2-1,TGTGCCAGCAGTTCAATCTCGTCCGGGACCGATAACAATGAGCAGTTCTTC,CASSSISSGTDNNEQFF
.,TRBV6-1,.,TRBJ1-1,TGTGCCAGCAGTCTATTCACGAACACTGAAGCTTTCTTT,CASSLFTNTEAFF
.,TRBV28,once,TRBJ1-5,TGTGCCAGCAGTTTATTGGGTCGGCAGAATAGCAATCAGCCCCAGCATTTT,CASSLLGRQNSNQPQHF
.,TRBV4-3,few,TRBJ2-4,TGCGCCAGCAGCCCCGTAGGGGGGAGCAACATTCAGTACTTC,CASSPVGGSNIQYF
.,TRBV5-5,.,TRBJ1-4,TGTGCCAGCAGCTTGGGGCTCGTCACGGGTGAAAAACTGTTTTTT,CASSLGLVTGEKLFF
.,TRBV5-4,.,TRBJ2-7,TGTGCCAGCAGCTTGGGGTCGTTTGGGGGTGGCGAGCAGTACTTC,CASSLGSFGGGEQYF
TRBD1,TRBV9,.,TRBJ2-3,TGTGCCAGCAGCGCCAGACAGGGGGAGGGAGATACGCAGTATTTT,CASSARQGEGDTQYF
.,TRBV7-8,.,TRBJ2-3,TGTGCCAGCAGCTTAGGGGGCCCGAGGGGGAGGAGCACAGATACGCAGTATTTT,CASSLGGPRGRSTDTQYF
.,TRBV20-1,.,TRBJ2-5,TGCAGTGCTAGAATGAAAGAGACCCAGTACTTC,CSARMKETQYF
.,TRBV2,once,TRBJ1-4,TGTGCCAGCAGTGAATTCCGAAGGTTGGGGCAACTGTTTTTT,CASSEFRRLGQLFF
TRBD1,TRBV7-9,.,TRBJ1-5,TGTGCCAGCAGCTTAGGAGGACAGGGGGTTCGGCCCCAGCATTTT,CASSLGGQGVRPQHF
.,TRBV5-1,.,TRBJ1-2,TGCGCCAGCAGCTTGCTTCAGGGGCTGACGCAGGGCTACACCTTC,CASSLLQGLTQGYTF
.,TRBV5-1,.,TRBJ2-7,TGCGCCAGCAGCTTGACAGGGAGACCCTACGAGCAGTACTTC,CASSLTGRPYEQYF
.,TRBV7-9,.,TRBJ1-1,TGTGCCAGCAGCTTTCAGTCAGACAACACTGAAGCTTTCTTT,CASSFQSDNTEAFF
TRBD2,TRBV10-3,once,TRBJ2-1,TGTGCCATCAACCCCAGCGGGAGACCCAACAATGAGCAGTTCTTC,CAINPSGRPNNEQFF
TRBD1,TRBV6-6,.,TRBJ2-1,TGTGCCAGCAGTTACCGACAGGGGGATTACAATGAGCAGTTCTTC,CASSYRQGDYNEQFF
.,TRBV25-1,.,TRBJ2-7,TGTGCCAGCAGCCCCTGGGGGAACGAGCAGTACTTC,CASSPWGNEQYF
.,TRBV20-1,.,TRBJ1-2,TGCAGTGCTCCAGGGGACTATGGCTACACCTTC,CSAPGDYGYTF
.,TRBV29-1,.,TRBJ2-5,TGCAGCGGGCTACCGGGACTTCAAGAGACCCAGTACTTC,CSGLPGLQETQYF
.,TRBV29-1,.,TRBJ2-3,TGCAGCGTTGTTCCGGGCACAGATACGCAGTATTTT,CSVVPGTDTQYF
.,TRBV28,.,TRBJ1-5,TGTGCCAGCAGTTTAACAATCAATCAGCCCCAGCATTTT,CASSLTINQPQHF
.,TRBV9,.,TRBJ1-5,TGTGCCAGCAGCCGGGACCCCAATCAGCCCCAGCATTTT,CASSRDPNQPQHF
TRBD2,TRBV6-6,.,TRBJ2-1,TGTGCCAGCAGTCCCGGGACTAGCGGGAGTGTTCTCCAGTTCTTC,CASSPGTSGSVLQFF
TRBD2,TRBV5-1,.,TRBJ2-1,TGCGCCAGCAGCCCCCTAGCGGGAGGATACAATGAGCAGTTCTTC,CASSPLAGGYNEQFF
.,TRBV25-1,.,TRBJ2-2,TGTGCCAGCAGTGAAGTCTCTGGGAACACCGGGGAGCTGTTTTTT,CASSEVSGNTGELFF
.,TRBV19,.,TRBJ2-1,TGTGCCAGTAGAGGGGCGGAGGCCAGCTCCTACAATGAGCAGTTCTTC,CASRGAEASSYNEQFF
.,TRBV7-9,.,TRBJ2-7,TGTGCCAGCAGAACAACCGGGACTCCGAACTCCTACGAGCAGTACTTC,CASRTTGTPNSYEQYF
.,TRBV6-5,once,TRBJ1-2,TGTGCCAGCAGTTACTCGTCCCCGGGTGGAAACTATGGCTACACCTTC,CASSYSSPGGNYGYTF
TRBD2,TRBV10-3,.,TRBJ2-1,TGTGCCATCGACTCCGTTGGTAGCGGGAGGGCCCGGAGCTCCTACAATGAGCAGTTCTTC,CAIDSVGSGRARSSYNEQFF
.,TRBV5-4,.,TRBJ1-1,TGTGCCAGCAGCTGGGACACGGGACGAGAGACTGAAGCTTTCTTT,CASSWDTGRETEAFF
TRBD2,TRBV10-3,.,TRBJ2-6,TGTGCCATCAGTGAGCCGTCCCCCGGCGGGAGGGTCCCCGATACCTCTGGGGCCAACGTCCTGACTTTC,CAISEPSPGGRVPDTSGANVLTF
TRBD2,TRBV29-1,.,TRBJ2-7,TGCAGCGTTTGCGGGAGGTACTCCTACGAGCAGTACTTC,CSVCGRYSYEQYF
TRBD2,TRBV29-1,.,TRBJ2-1,TGCAGCGTCGCCTTAGCGGGAGGCCCCCAAGAGCAGTTCTTC,CSVALAGGPQEQFF
TRBD2,TRBV10-1,.,TRBJ2-7,TGCGCCAGCAGTGAGTCGAGGGGACTAGCGGGAGCCGAGCAGTACTTC,CASSESRGLAGAEQYF
.,TRBV19,.,TRBJ1-5,TGTGCCAGTAAGGACCAAGCGGGAGCTCAGCCCCAGCATTTT,CASKDQAGAQPQHF
.,TRBV18,.,TRBJ1-1,TGTGCCAGCGAGGCGGTGGGGAACACTGAAGCTTTCTTT,CASEAVGNTEAFF
.,TRBV29-1,.,TRBJ2-3,TGCAGCGTTGGATCGGGTCATCGACTACTGGGAACGCAGTATTTT,CSVGSGHRLLGTQYF
.,TRBV18,.,TRBJ2-3,TGTGCCAGCTCACCACCGTCAGGCAATACGCAGTATTTT,CASSPPSGNTQYF